The 21 T cell receptor beta chains in this list originate from one sample, sequenced in a study of PD-1 blockade in classical Hodgkin lymphoma (dated by TCRdb to between 2020 and 2021). Library construction relied on the immunoSEQ multiplex PCR assay. In TCRdb, the immuneACCESS table is reduced to in-frame sequences with V and J assigned. These tables do not hold every clone; where another copy was compared, an unresolved V gene accounts for under half, and the others remain unexplained. The sample contains tens of thousands of clones, over 75% of them found a single time. 16% of the sample comes from the top ten. What this sample's time point label stands for: cycle 1 day 1 (C1D1), immediately before nivolumab initiation. All trial patients had relapsed after autologous stem cell transplantation, with cohorts A, B and C differing in prior brentuximab vedotin exposure. This sample comprised peripheral blood mononuclear cells (PBMCs), obtained at baseline. These receptors came from a human donor with classical Hodgkin lymphoma.

The gene calls are TRBV10-3 and TRBJ2-4; possibly TRBD1 or TRBD2 for D (5 bases each). Deletions cut 3 bases from V and 1 base from J, with 10 bases between. The CDR3 length is 15 residues. Germline assignment: CDR1 ENHRY and CDR2 SYGVKD. The CDR3 loop is CAISEYGTAKNIQYF. The CDR3 coding sequence is TGTGCCATCAGTGAATACGGGACGGCCAAAAACATTCAGTACTTC.

The chain employs TRBV5-8 and TRBJ2-2; D perhaps matches TRBD2 (5 bases). V was shortened by 0 bases and J by 6 bases, with 15 bases between the two germline ends. The CDR3 sequence is 16 residues long. The germline V gene encodes CDR1 SGHTS and CDR2 YDEGEE. In nucleotides, the CDR3 is TGTGCCAGCAGCTTGGATACGGGGTTTAGGGCCGGGGAGCTGTTTTTT. Amino acid sequence: CASSLDTGFRAGELFF.

The gene calls are TRBV4-3 and TRBJ2-4; perhaps TRBD2 as D (5 bases). This CDR3 is 17 amino acids long. The V end lost 0 bases, the J end lost 5 bases, and 17 bases lay between the germline ends. The V gene's germline CDR1 is LGHNA and CDR2 YSLEER. The CDR3 nucleotides are TGCGCCAGCAGCCAAGATCCGAGGGCGTCCGCTGAAAACATTCAGTACTTC. Translating it yields CASSQDPRASAENIQYF.

This rearrangement joins TRBV7-7 to TRBJ2-2; D might be TRBD2 (6 bases). Germline lookup yields CDR1 SSHAT and CDR2 FNYEAQ (reference sequence). This CDR3 spans 15 amino acids. V was shortened by 0 bases and J by 7 bases, with 12 bases between the two germline ends. The CDR3 sequence: CASSLAGLGGGELFF. CDR3 nucleotides: TGTGCCAGCAGCTTAGCCGGTCTCGGGGGCGGGGAGCTGTTTTTT.

This chain uses TRBV11-3 with TRBJ2-1; D is uncertain. CDR3 size: 15 residues. Trimming took 1 base from V and 10 from J, leaving 17 bases between them. Germline V gene data show CDR1 as SGHNT and CDR2 as YENEEA. CDR3 DNA: TGTGCCAGCAGCTTAGGTATCCGGGTAGGCTCCGAGCAGTTCTTC. Protein sequence: CASSLGIRVGSEQFF. The full variable domain, completed using reference TRBV11-3 and TRBJ2-1, is EAGVVQSPRYKIIEKKQPVAFWCNPISGHNTLYWYLQNLGQGPELLIRYENEEAVDDSQLPKDRFSAERLKGVDSTLKIQPAELGDSAVYLCASSLGIRVGSEQFFGPGTRLTVL.

The chain carries TRBV7-9 and TRBJ1-2, with 8 bases identical to TRBD1. The J segment lost 8 bases and the V segment lost 3 bases, leaving 8 bases of the junction unmatched. The CDR3 covers 14 residues. CDR1 is SEHNR and CDR2 is FQNEAQ in the germline V gene (reference sequence). CDR3 nucleotides: TGTGCCAGCAGCTTTGGCCAGGGGGCGAGAGGCTACACCTTC. Translating gives CASSFGQGARGYTF.

This sequence joins TRBV30 and TRBJ1-5, with 9 positions matching TRBD1. Losses at the gene ends were 4 bases for V and 7 bases for J; bases not matched to a gene: 11. The germline V gene has CDR1 GTSNPN and CDR2 SVGIG (reference sequence). The CDR3 runs 15 residues. CDR3 loop: CAWTPPGQGSQPQHF. CDR3 nucleotides: TGTGCCTGGACCCCTCCGGGACAGGGAAGCCAGCCCCAGCATTTT.

The J gene is TRBJ2-7, the V gene TRBV10-3; 10 nucleotides line up with TRBD2. CDR1 is ENHRY, CDR2 SYGVKD, per germline. J was trimmed by 12 bases and V by 2 bases; bases with no gene match: 22. This CDR3 spans 18 amino acids. The CDR3: CAISETDEREGPYFNPYF. The CDR3 nucleotides are TGTGCCATCAGTGAGACGGACGAGCGGGAGGGACCCTATTTTAATCCGTACTTC.

This clone was observed a handful of times. The V and J genes are TRBV19 and TRBJ1-1, with TRBD1 matching 9 bases. V shed 4 bases and J 1 base; nucleotides not matched to a gene: 4. The germline V gene encodes CDR1 LNHDA and CDR2 SQIVND (reference sequence). This CDR3 is built from 15 residues. In DNA form, the CDR3 reads TGTGCCAGTAGTACCTCGGACAGGGGGAACACTGAAGCTTTCTTT. Encoded protein: CASSTSDRGNTEAFF.

The chain couples TRBV5-1 to TRBJ1-1; a possible D gene is TRBD1 (5 bases). The CDR3 is 14 residues long. Trimming took 4 bases from V and 3 from J, leaving 13 bases between them. The germline V gene has CDR1 SGHRS and CDR2 YFSETQ. The DNA for the CDR3 is TGCGCCAGCAGCGTTTCTGGGGCGCACACTGAAGCTTTCTTT. This encodes CASSVSGAHTEAFF.

The chain carries TRBV29-1 and TRBJ1-2; D remains unclear. The ends were cut back, 7 bases at V and 4 bases at J, with 13 bases in the middle. Germline V lookup: CDR1 SQVTM, CDR2 ANQGSEA. The CDR3 spans 12 residues. The CDR3 DNA sequence: TGCAGCGCCTCGGAGGGCCGCTATGGCTACACCTTC. Its translation: CSASEGRYGYTF.

This chain uses TRBV6-6 with TRBJ1-2; D unresolved. Between the trimmed V and J ends, which lost 0 bases and 5 bases, there was a span of 10 bases. Germline V gives CDR1 MNHNY, CDR2 SVGAGI (reference sequence). CDR3 size: 14 residues. This chain's CDR3 is CASSYSPRLYGYTF. CDR3 DNA sequence: TGTGCCAGCAGTTACTCCCCCAGGTTATATGGCTACACCTTC.

This clone showed up just a few times. J is TRBJ1-1 and V is TRBV4-1; D not certain. Trimming took 4 bases from V and 3 from J, leaving 3 bases between them. This CDR3 region has 11 residues. Germline V gene data show CDR1 as MGHRA and CDR2 as YSYEKL. CDR3 in DNA: TGCGCCAGCAGCCGGGACACTGAAGCTTTCTTT. Protein: CASSRDTEAFF.

This clone was counted a few times. The chain has TRBV4-1 and TRBJ1-2, with 7 nucleotides matching TRBD1. Germline loops: CDR1 MGHRA, CDR2 YSYEKL. V shed 1 base, J shed 4 bases, and the junction held 3 bases outside the gene matches. CDR3 length: 14 residues. This CDR3 is CASSQVGQAYGYTF. The CDR3 DNA is TGCGCCAGCAGCCAAGTAGGACAGGCCTATGGCTACACCTTC.

This clone was recorded once. The chain employs TRBV7-9 and TRBJ2-2; D not certain. V was cut by 4 bases and J by 1 base, with 4 bases left in between. Germline-derived CDR1 and CDR2 are SEHNR and FQNEAQ (reference sequence). This CDR3 region has 13 residues. The CDR3 DNA reads as TGTGCCAGCAGCTACGTGAACACCGGGGAGCTGTTTTTT. This gives the protein CASSYVNTGELFF.

This clone was counted a single time. The CDR3 DNA reads TGTGCCAGCAGCTTGGCCAACTACGAGCAGTACGTC. This sequence encodes CASSLANYEQYV. The J gene is TRBJ2-7, the V gene TRBV5-5, with D unresolved. This CDR3 spans 12 amino acids. V was clipped by 0 bases and J by 3 bases, with 4 bases between them. CDR1 and CDR2 from the germline V gene are SGHKS and YYEKEE (reference sequence).

The rearrangement uses TRBV5-5 and TRBJ2-2; D unclear. V was cut by 3 bases and J by 2 bases, with 8 bases left in between. Germline V CDR1 and CDR2: SGHKS, YYEKEE (reference sequence). The CDR3 is made up of 14 amino acids. CDR3 in DNA: TGTGCCAGCAGCTCTGGGCCAAACACCGGGGAGCTGTTTTTT. Translated: CASSSGPNTGELFF.

The genes are TRBV11-3 and TRBJ2-1, with 8 bases lining up with TRBD1. With V trimmed by 4 bases and J by 8 bases, 1 base remained unmatched. Germline V gene lookup returns CDR1 SGHNT and CDR2 YENEEA. The CDR3 spans 12 residues. This CDR3 reads CASSSTGDEQFF. CDR3 DNA: TGTGCCAGCAGCTCGACAGGGGATGAGCAGTTCTTC. Full variable domain (remainder filled in from reference TRBV11-3 and TRBJ2-1): EAGVVQSPRYKIIEKKQPVAFWCNPISGHNTLYWYLQNLGQGPELLIRYENEEAVDDSQLPKDRFSAERLKGVDSTLKIQPAELGDSAVYLCASSSTGDEQFFGPGTRLTVL.

V and J are TRBV4-1 and TRBJ1-1; D is undetermined. The CDR3 runs to 16 residues. V lost 2 bases and J 0 bases, leaving 13 bases between the germline ends. The germline V gene encodes CDR1 MGHRA and CDR2 YSYEKL. The CDR3 nucleotides are TGCGCCAGCAGCCAAAAGGACGGCCGGTTGAACACTGAAGCTTTCTTT. It translates to CASSQKDGRLNTEAFF.

The chain is built from TRBV29-1 and TRBJ2-1, with 12 bases lining up with TRBD2. The CDR3 covers 16 residues. Germline V gene lookup returns CDR1 SQVTM and CDR2 ANQGSEA. V shed 2 bases and J 6 bases; nucleotides not matched to a gene: 8. The CDR3, as DNA: TGCAGCGTTGAAAGACTAGCGGGAGTTTCGCGCAATGAGCAGTTCTTC. Translating it yields CSVERLAGVSRNEQFF.

The CDR3 coding sequence is TGTGCCAGTAGTACCCAGGGGTTTTCTGGGGCCAACGTCCTGACTTTC. Its translation: CASSTQGFSGANVLTF. The chain couples TRBV19 to TRBJ2-6; maybe TRBD1 (6 bases). Trimming stripped 4 bases from V and 1 base from J, with 11 bases between. The germline V gene encodes CDR1 LNHDA and CDR2 SQIVND (reference sequence). The CDR3 is 16 residues long.